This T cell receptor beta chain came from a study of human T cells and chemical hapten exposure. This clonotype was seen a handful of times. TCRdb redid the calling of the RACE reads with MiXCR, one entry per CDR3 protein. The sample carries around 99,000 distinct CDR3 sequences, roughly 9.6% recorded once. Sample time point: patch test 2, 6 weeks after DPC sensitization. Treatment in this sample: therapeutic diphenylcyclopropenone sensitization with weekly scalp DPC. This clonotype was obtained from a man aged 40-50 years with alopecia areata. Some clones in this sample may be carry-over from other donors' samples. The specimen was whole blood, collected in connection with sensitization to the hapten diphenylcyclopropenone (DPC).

CDR3 residues: CSAEKLAGGTGTQYF. For the CDR3, the DNA is TGCAGTGCCGAGAAACTAGCGGGAGGCACGGGGACCCAGTACTTC. The chain recombines TRBV20-1 with TRBJ2-5; TRBD2 aligns across 12 bases. Germline-derived CDR1 and CDR2 are DFQATT and SNEGSKA (reference sequence). The J segment lost 7 bases and the V segment lost 6 bases, leaving 12 bases of the junction unmatched. There are 15 residues in the CDR3.